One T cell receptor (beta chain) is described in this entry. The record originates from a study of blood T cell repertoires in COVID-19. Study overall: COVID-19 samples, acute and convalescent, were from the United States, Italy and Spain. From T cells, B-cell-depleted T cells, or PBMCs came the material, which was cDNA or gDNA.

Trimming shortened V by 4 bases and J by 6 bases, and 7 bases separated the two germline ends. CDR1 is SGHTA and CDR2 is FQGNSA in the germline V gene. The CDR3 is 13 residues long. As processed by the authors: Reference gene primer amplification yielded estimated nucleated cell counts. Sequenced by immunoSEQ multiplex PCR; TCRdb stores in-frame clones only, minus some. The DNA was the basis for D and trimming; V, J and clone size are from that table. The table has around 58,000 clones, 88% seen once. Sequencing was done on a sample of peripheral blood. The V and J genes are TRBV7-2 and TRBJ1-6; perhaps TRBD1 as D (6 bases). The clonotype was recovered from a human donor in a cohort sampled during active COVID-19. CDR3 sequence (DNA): TGTGCCAGCAGCTCACAGGGTAATTCACCCCTCCACTTT. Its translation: CASSSQGNSPLHF.